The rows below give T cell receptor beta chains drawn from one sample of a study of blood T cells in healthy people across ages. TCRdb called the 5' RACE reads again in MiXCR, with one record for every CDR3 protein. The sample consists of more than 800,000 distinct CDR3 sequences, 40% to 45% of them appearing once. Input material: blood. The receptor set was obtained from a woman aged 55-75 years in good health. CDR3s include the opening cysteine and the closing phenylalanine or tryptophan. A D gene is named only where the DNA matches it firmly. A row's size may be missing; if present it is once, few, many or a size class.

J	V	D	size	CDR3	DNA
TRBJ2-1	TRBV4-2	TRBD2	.	CASSQVKKASGVLIYNEQFF	TGTGCCAGCAGCCAAGTGAAAAAGGCTAGCGGGGTTTTAATTTACAATGAGCAGTTCTTC
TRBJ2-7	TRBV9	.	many	CASSVGSGEVSYEQYF	TGTGCCAGCAGCGTAGGTTCCGGGGAGGTCTCCTACGAGCAGTACTTC
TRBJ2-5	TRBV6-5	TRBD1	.	CASSYTGTGGLWGTQYF	TGTGCCAGCAGTTATACCGGGACAGGGGGCCTGTGGGGGACCCAGTACTTC
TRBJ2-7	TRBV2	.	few	CASSVEVSEQYF	TGTGCCAGCAGTGTGGAGGTATCCGAGCAGTACTTC
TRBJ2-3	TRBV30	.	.	CAWVFGPGTDTQYF	TGTGCCTGGGTTTTCGGACCAGGCACAGATACGCAGTATTTT
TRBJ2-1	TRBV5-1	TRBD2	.	CASSLVASGNLMNEQFF	TGCGCCAGCAGCTTGGTCGCTAGCGGGAATCTGATGAATGAGCAGTTCTTC
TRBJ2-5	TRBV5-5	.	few	CASSLKGRTQETQYF	TGTGCCAGCAGCTTGAAGGGCAGGACCCAAGAGACCCAGTACTTC
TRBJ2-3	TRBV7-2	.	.	CASSSEGTDTQYF	TGTGCCAGCAGCTCCGAAGGCACAGATACGCAGTATTTT
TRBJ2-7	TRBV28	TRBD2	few	CASSTSGTSGRSIVVYEQYF	TGTGCCAGCAGTACGTCCGGGACTAGCGGGAGAAGTATTGTGGTCTACGAGCAGTACTTC
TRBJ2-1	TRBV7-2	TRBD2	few	CASSSSGSSSYNEQFF	TGTGCCAGCAGCTCTAGCGGTTCCAGCTCCTACAATGAGCAGTTCTTC
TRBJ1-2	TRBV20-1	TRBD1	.	CSGTEQGAGGYTF	TGCAGTGGTACCGAACAGGGGGCGGGTGGCTACACCTTC
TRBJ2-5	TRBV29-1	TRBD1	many	CSAPGQGFQETQYF	TGCAGCGCACCGGGACAGGGTTTCCAAGAGACCCAGTACTTC
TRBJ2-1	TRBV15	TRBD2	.	CATSRERLAGEQFF	TGTGCCACCAGCAGAGAACGGCTAGCGGGGGAGCAGTTCTTC
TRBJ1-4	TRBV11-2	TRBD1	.	CASSLVGTDNEKLFF	TGTGCCAGCAGCTTAGTGGGGACAGATAATGAAAAACTGTTTTTT
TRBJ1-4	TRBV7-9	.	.	CARLWLGNEKLFF	TGTGCCAGATTATGGTTGGGGAATGAAAAACTGTTTTTT
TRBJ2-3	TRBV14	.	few	CASSPLGEKSTDTQYF	TGTGCCAGCAGCCCCTTGGGGGAGAAAAGCACAGATACGCAGTATTTT
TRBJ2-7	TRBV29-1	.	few	CSALTAGSYEQYF	TGCAGCGCCTTAACCGCGGGATCCTACGAGCAGTACTTC
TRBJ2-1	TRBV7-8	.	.	CASSLGQVYNEQFF	TGTGCCAGCAGCTTAGGCCAAGTCTACAATGAGCAGTTCTTC
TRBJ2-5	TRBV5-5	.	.	CASSLWRGLLQETQYF	TGTGCCAGCAGCTTGTGGAGGGGCTTATTACAAGAGACCCAGTACTTC
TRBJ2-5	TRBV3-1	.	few	CASSHQPGMQYF	TGTGCCAGCAGCCACCAACCGGGAATGCAGTACTTC
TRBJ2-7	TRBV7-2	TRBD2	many	CASSLVGSGSSYEQYF	TGTGCCAGCAGCTTAGTTGGTAGCGGGAGCTCCTACGAGCAGTACTTC
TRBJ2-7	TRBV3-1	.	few	CASSQGLVGYEQYF	TGTGCCAGCAGCCAAGGGCTGGTAGGCTACGAGCAGTACTTC
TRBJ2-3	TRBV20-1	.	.	CSAIPGQPDTQYF	TGCAGTGCCATCCCCGGACAGCCAGATACGCAGTATTTT
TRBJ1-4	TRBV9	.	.	CASSVGARTEKLFF	TGTGCCAGCAGCGTAGGCGCCCGGACTGAAAAACTGTTTTTT
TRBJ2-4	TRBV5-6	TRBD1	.	CASSLADRDWEQYF	TGTGCCAGCAGCTTGGCGGACAGGGACTGGGAGCAGTACTTC
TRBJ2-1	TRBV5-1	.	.	CASSPDWSREQFF	TGCGCCAGCAGCCCGGACTGGAGCCGGGAGCAGTTCTTC
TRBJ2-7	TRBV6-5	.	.	CASSYSRVGTEQYF	TGTGCCAGCAGTTACTCGAGGGTGGGTACCGAGCAGTACTTC
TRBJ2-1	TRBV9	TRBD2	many	CASSPGGGGSRNEQFF	TGTGCCAGCAGCCCCGGGGGGGGAGGGTCTAGGAATGAGCAGTTCTTC
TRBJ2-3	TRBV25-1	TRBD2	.	CATGTSGRGVLGTDTQYF	TGTGCCACAGGGACTAGCGGGAGAGGGGTTCTTGGGACAGATACGCAGTATTTT
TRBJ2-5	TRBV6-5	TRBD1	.	CASSFGTGGSGETQYF	TGTGCCAGCAGTTTCGGGACAGGGGGCTCTGGAGAGACCCAGTACTTC
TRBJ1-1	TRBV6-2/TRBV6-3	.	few	CASSYGPGGAEAFF	TGTGCCAGCAGTTATGGCCCCGGTGGGGCTGAAGCTTTCTTT
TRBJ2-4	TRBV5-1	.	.	CVSSPEGQGAKNIQYF	TGCGTCAGCAGCCCGGAGGGACAAGGGGCCAAAAACATTCAGTACTTC
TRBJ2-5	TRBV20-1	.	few	CSARDARELQETQYF	TGCAGTGCTAGAGATGCGAGGGAACTACAAGAGACCCAGTACTTC
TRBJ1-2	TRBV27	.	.	CASSLKFTGDYGYTF	TGTGCCAGCAGTTTAAAGTTCACGGGGGACTATGGCTACACCTTC
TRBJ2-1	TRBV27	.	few	CASSLSGLYNEQFF	TGTGCCAGCAGTTTATCGGGACTGTACAATGAGCAGTTCTTC
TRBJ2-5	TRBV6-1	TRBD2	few	CASRAGGQKTQYF	TGTGCCAGCAGAGCGGGAGGCCAAAAGACCCAGTACTTC
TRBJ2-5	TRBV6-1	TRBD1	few	CASSEAQGQGEETQYF	TGTGCCAGCAGTGAAGCCCAGGGACAGGGGGAAGAGACCCAGTACTTC
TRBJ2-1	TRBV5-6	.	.	CASSPLGVRGPHEQFF	TGTGCCAGCAGCCCCCTTGGGGTCCGCGGGCCCCATGAGCAGTTCTTC
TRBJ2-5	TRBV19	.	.	CASSISTLGTQYF	TGTGCCAGTAGTATCTCTACTTTAGGGACCCAGTACTTC